This TCR beta chain was documented in a study of blood T cells in healthy people across ages. Overall study results and limits: What prevented conclusive comparison of naive and antigen-experienced cells was that PBMCs were unsorted.

A note on this clonotype: Its matching antigen is unknown.

Next came a second PCR, run for roughly 6 to 11 cycles, which used a sample-barcoded 5' primer along with a J-beta primer mix. TCRdb redid the calling of the 5' RACE reads with MiXCR, one entry per CDR3 protein. The table shows around 790,000 distinct CDR3 sequences, with roughly 44% occurring only once. The CDR3 contains 16 residues. Germline V lookup: CDR1 SGHVS, CDR2 FNYEAQ. Trimming removed 4 bases from V and 6 bases from J; junction bases left unmatched: 12. Sequencing was done on a sample of blood. The V and J genes are TRBV7-6 and TRBJ2-3; 8 nucleotides line up with TRBD1. This receptor was taken from a man aged 60-69 years in good health. CDR3 protein: CASSSRLGQAYDTQYF. In nucleotides, the CDR3 is TGTGCCAGCAGCTCCCGTTTGGGACAGGCGTACGATACGCAGTATTTT.